Listed below are T cell receptor beta chains from one sample, sequenced in a study of T cells in tuberculosis. Generated by immunoSEQ multiplex PCR, the TCRdb table keeps only in-frame clones and is missing some. The top ten hold 1.9% of the sample, which has about 88,000 clones, approximately 91% seen once. The sequenced sample consisted of CD1b-GMM tetramer-negative cells sorted from PBMCs. Every receptor here comes from an adult woman with latent tuberculosis. CDR3s include the opening cysteine and the closing phenylalanine or tryptophan. Each record gives: J gene, D gene, V gene, clone size, CDR3 DNA, CDR3 protein. D genes are given only for firm matches. For some rows the clone size is stated as once, few or many, or as a class when expanded; others skip it.

>TRBJ2-1|TRBD2|TRBV6-5|-
TGTGCCAGCAGCCTTAGCGGGGGGCCCATGCAAGGGCAGTTCTTC
CASSLSGGPMQGQFF
>TRBJ2-5|TRBD2|TRBV5-4|-
TGTGCCAGCAGGGGGACTAGCGCTAGGGAGACCCAGTACTTC
CASRGTSARETQYF
>TRBJ1-2|-|TRBV18|-
TGTGCCAGCTCACCTCAAAGGACAGTGAGAGATGGCTACACCTTC
CASSPQRTVRDGYTF
>TRBJ2-5|-|TRBV7-7|-
TGTGCTAGCAGCTTTGGCAGGCAAGAGACCCAGTACTTC
CASSFGRQETQYF
>TRBJ1-2|TRBD1|TRBV5-4|-
TGTGCCAGCAGCCCGGGACAGGGCCACTATGGCTACACCTTC
CASSPGQGHYGYTF
>TRBJ1-2|-|TRBV5-3|-
TGTGCCAGAAGCTTGGAGGGGGGGGCAGCCCCTAACTATGGCTACACCTTC
CARSLEGGAAPNYGYTF
>TRBJ1-1|-|TRBV2|-
TGTGCCAGCAGGGCAGGGAGTTCGGGGGGTACTGAAGCTTTCTTT
CASRAGSSGGTEAFF
>TRBJ2-7|TRBD1|TRBV7-9|-
TGTGCCAGCAGCAGGGGACAGGGGGCGTGGGAGCAGTACTTC
CASSRGQGAWEQYF
>TRBJ2-1|-|TRBV27|few
TGTGCCAGCAGGGGGGGTGGGTCCTACAATGAGCAGTTCTTC
CASRGGGSYNEQFF
>TRBJ2-2|TRBD2|TRBV30|-
TGTGCCTGGAGTGTACCCTCCGGGGGGGCCCCCGGGGAGCTGTTTTTT
CAWSVPSGGAPGELFF
>TRBJ2-1|TRBD1|TRBV2|-
TGTGCCAGCAGTGTGGGGACAGGGGGTTACAATGAGCAGTTCTTC
CASSVGTGGYNEQFF
>TRBJ1-2|-|TRBV6-1|-
TGTGCCACCTTGCAGGGGTTAGGCTACACCTTC
CATLQGLGYTF
>TRBJ2-2|-|TRBV12-2|-
TGTGCAAGTCGCTTAGGGCAAAACACCGGGGAGCTGTTTTTT
CASRLGQNTGELFF
>TRBJ2-5|TRBD2|TRBV5-4|once
TGTGCCAGCAGCCCGCCTGGGACTAGCGGGGGGGCCCGGGAGACCCAGTACTTC
CASSPPGTSGGARETQYF
>TRBJ2-3|TRBD1|TRBV19|-
TGTGCCAGTAGTATAGGGGACAGGCCCACAGATACGCAGTATTTT
CASSIGDRPTDTQYF
>TRBJ2-5|TRBD2|TRBV2|-
TGTGCCAGCAGTGAATGGGCTAGCGGGGGGGCCCCCGAAGAGACCCAGTACTTC
CASSEWASGGAPEETQYF
>TRBJ2-3|-|TRBV20-1|-
TGCAGTGCTAGATCGGGAGATACGCAGTATTTT
CSARSGDTQYF
>TRBJ2-1|TRBD1|TRBV10-1|once
TGCGCCAGCAGTGAGTCGACAGGGGGCGAACTTCATGAGCAGTTCTTC
CASSESTGGELHEQFF
>TRBJ1-3|-|TRBV5-1|-
TGCGCCAGCCGAGATGGAAACACCATATATTTT
CASRDGNTIYF
>TRBJ1-6|-|TRBV7-2|once
TGTGCCAGCAGCTTAGGAGGGTTATCACCCCTCCACTTT
CASSLGGLSPLHF
>TRBJ1-5|-|TRBV6-6|once
TGTGCCAGCACCATGGCGGAGAATCAGCCCCAGCATTTT
CASTMAENQPQHF
>TRBJ2-1|-|TRBV20-1|-
TGCAGTGCTGGTGAGGAGCAGTTCTTC
CSAGEEQFF
>TRBJ1-2|TRBD1|TRBV7-2|-
TGTGCCAGCAGCTTGTCAGGACAGGGGGGAAGGGATGGCTACACCTTC
CASSLSGQGGRDGYTF
>TRBJ2-3|-|TRBV7-2|-
TGTGCCAGCAGCTTTGACTCCCCCACAGATACGCAGTATTTT
CASSFDSPTDTQYF
>TRBJ2-1|TRBD2|TRBV14|-
TGTGCCAGCAGCCAAGTCCTAGCGGGAACCTACAATGAGCAGTTCTTC
CASSQVLAGTYNEQFF
>TRBJ1-2|-|TRBV28|once
TGTGCCAGCAAAACGAGACAGCACTATGGCTACACCTTC
CASKTRQHYGYTF
>TRBJ2-5|TRBD2|TRBV9|-
TGTGCCAGCAGCGTAGGTGTAAGCGGGGGACAAGAGACCCAGTACTTC
CASSVGVSGGQETQYF
>TRBJ1-3|-|TRBV6-5|-
TGTGCCAGCAGAAGCAACCGGGGTAGTGGAAACACCATATATTTT
CASRSNRGSGNTIYF
>TRBJ2-3|TRBD2|TRBV4-3|-
TGCGCCAGCAGCCAAGGAGCGGGGGGGCGAATAGATACGCAGTATTTT
CASSQGAGGRIDTQYF
>TRBJ1-2|-|TRBV29-1|-
TGCAGCGTTGAGCTCCGGTGGGGCTACACCTTC
CSVELRWGYTF
>TRBJ2-2|-|TRBV29-1|once
TGCAGCGTTGACCCCCGGCAGGGCGGGGAGCTGTTTTTT
CSVDPRQGGELFF
>TRBJ1-5|TRBD1|TRBV7-2|-
TGTGCCAGCAGCTTAGCGGGGGTCAGGGGGCTCGAAACCCAGCCCCAGCATTTT
CASSLAGVRGLETQPQHF
>TRBJ1-1|-|TRBV11-3|-
TGTGCCAGCAGCTTAAGGGGGGGGAACACTGAAGCTTTCTTT
CASSLRGGNTEAFF
>TRBJ1-4|TRBD1|TRBV5-1|-
TGCGCCAGCAGCTTATACCTCCGGGACAGCGATCCTAATGAAAAACTGTTTTTT
CASSLYLRDSDPNEKLFF
>TRBJ2-1|-|TRBV27|-
TGTGCCAGCAGTCCGGACAGCCCATCCGGTCACAATGAGCAGTTCTTC
CASSPDSPSGHNEQFF
>TRBJ1-2|TRBD1|TRBV19|-
TGTGCCAGTAGATCCCGGGACAGGATCTATGGCTACACCTTC
CASRSRDRIYGYTF
>TRBJ2-3|-|TRBV21-1|-
TGTGCCGGACAGGGGGTGGCAGATACGCAGTATTTT
CAGQGVADTQYF
>TRBJ1-1|TRBD1|TRBV25-1|few
TGTGCCAGCAGGGACAGGATGAACACTGAAGCTTTCTTT
CASRDRMNTEAFF
>TRBJ2-3|-|TRBV7-9|-
TGTGCCAGCAGCTTAGTCGGCGGGGTGACAGATACGCAGTATTTT
CASSLVGGVTDTQYF
>TRBJ1-2|-|TRBV7-8|-
TGTGCCATTAGTTTGTCTTTAGGAGCATTCTATGGCTACACCTTC
CAISLSLGAFYGYTF
>TRBJ2-5|TRBD2|TRBV5-1|-
TGCGCCAGCAGCTTAGCTTTGCGGGGGATCCAAGAGACCCAGTACTTC
CASSLALRGIQETQYF
>TRBJ2-7|-|TRBV19|-
TGTGCCAGTAGTATAGGACAGCTTTACGAGCAGTACTTC
CASSIGQLYEQYF